This TCR beta chain was found in a study of PD-L1 blockade in urothelial cancer. Study summary: Once treatment had started, blood was analyzed at 3 weeks (second dose) and again at 6 weeks.

The CDR3 spans 15 residues. The ends were cut back, 0 bases at V and 2 bases at J, with 10 bases in the middle. The repertoire was sequenced with immunoSEQ multiplex PCR; TCRdb's copy has only in-frame clones and lacks some. This sample has approximately 100,000 clones, with 70% to 90% found just once. The clonotype was recovered from a man aged 50 to 59 with urothelial cancer. Sequencing used PBMCs, obtained around atezolizumab (anti-PD-L1) treatment. J is TRBJ2-3 and V is TRBV5-3, with D tentatively TRBD2 (5 bases). TRBV5-3 is an open reading frame, and its role is uncertain. CDR3 nucleotides: TGTGCCAGAAGCTTGGGGGGTAGCGACACAGATACGCAGTATTTT. This encodes CARSLGGSDTDTQYF.